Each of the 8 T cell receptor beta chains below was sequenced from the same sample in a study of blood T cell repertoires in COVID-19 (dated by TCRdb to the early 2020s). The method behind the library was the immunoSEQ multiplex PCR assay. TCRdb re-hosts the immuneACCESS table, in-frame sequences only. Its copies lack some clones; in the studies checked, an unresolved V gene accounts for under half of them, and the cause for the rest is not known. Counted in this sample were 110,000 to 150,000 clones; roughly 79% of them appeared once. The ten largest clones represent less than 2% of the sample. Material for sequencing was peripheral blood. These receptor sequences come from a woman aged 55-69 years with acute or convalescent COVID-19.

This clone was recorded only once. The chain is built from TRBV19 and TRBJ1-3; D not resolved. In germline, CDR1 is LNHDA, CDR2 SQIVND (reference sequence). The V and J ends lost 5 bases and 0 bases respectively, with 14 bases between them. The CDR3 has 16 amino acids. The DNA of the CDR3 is TGTGCCAGTAGTGCCTATATAAGGAGCTCTGGAAACACCATATATTTT. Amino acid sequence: CASSAYIRSSGNTIYF.

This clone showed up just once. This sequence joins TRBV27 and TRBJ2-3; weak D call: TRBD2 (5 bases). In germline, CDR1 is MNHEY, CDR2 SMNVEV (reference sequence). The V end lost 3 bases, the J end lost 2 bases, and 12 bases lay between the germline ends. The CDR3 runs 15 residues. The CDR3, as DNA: TGTGCCAGCAGTTTCTCGGGATTCCCCACAGATACGCAGTATTTT. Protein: CASSFSGFPTDTQYF.

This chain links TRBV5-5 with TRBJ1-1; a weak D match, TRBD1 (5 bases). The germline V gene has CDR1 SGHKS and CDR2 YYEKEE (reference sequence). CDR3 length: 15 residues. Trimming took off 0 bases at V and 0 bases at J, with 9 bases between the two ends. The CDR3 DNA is TGTGCCAGCAGCTTGGTAGGGGCGATGAACACTGAAGCTTTCTTT. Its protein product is CASSLVGAMNTEAFF. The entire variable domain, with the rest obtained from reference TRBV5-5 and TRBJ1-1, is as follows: DAGVTQSPTHLIKTRGQQVTLRCSPISGHKSVSWYQQVLGQGPQFIFQYYEKEERGRGNFPDRFSARQFPNYSSELNVNALLLGDSALYLCASSLVGAMNTEAFFGQGTRLTVV.

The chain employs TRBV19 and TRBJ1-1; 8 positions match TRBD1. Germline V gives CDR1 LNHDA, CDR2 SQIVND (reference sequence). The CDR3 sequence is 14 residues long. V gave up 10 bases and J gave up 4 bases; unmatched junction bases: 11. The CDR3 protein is CATGTGSFSTEAFF. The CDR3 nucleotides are TGTGCCACAGGGACAGGTTCGTTTAGCACTGAAGCTTTCTTT. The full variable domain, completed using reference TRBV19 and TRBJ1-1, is DGGITQSPKYLFRKEGQNVTLSCEQNLNHDAMYWYRQDPGQGLRLIYYSQIVNDFQKGDIAEGYSVSREKKESFPLTVTSAQKNPTAFYLCATGTGSFSTEAFFGQGTRLTVV.

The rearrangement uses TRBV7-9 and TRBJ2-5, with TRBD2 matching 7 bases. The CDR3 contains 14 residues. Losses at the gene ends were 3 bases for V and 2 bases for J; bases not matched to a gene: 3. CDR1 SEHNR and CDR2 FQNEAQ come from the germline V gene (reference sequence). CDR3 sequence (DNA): TGTGCCAGCAGCTTTCGGGGGGAGCAAGAGACCCAGTACTTC. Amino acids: CASSFRGEQETQYF.

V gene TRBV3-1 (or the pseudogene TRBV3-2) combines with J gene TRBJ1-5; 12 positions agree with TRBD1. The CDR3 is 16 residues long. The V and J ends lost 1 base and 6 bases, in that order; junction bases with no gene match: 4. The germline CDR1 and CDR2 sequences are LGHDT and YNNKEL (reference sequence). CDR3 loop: CASSQGDRGLGQPQHF. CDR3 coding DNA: TGTGCCAGCAGCCAAGGGGACAGGGGGCTCGGTCAGCCCCAGCATTTT.

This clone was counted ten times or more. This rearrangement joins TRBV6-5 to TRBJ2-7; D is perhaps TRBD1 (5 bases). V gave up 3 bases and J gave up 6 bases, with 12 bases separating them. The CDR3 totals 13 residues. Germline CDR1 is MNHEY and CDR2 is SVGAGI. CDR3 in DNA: TGTGCCAGCAGTTATCAGCAGGGTCGCGAGCAGTACTTC. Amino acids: CASSYQQGREQYF.

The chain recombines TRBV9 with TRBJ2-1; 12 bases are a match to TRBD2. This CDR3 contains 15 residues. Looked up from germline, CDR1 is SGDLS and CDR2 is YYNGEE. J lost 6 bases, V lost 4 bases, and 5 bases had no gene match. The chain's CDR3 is CASSISSGRANEQFF. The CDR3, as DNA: TGTGCCAGCAGCATATCTAGCGGGAGGGCCAATGAGCAGTTCTTC.